This TCR beta chain derives from a study of naive and memory T cell subsets. Study-wide findings and caveats: From naive to CM, EM and EMRA, diversity decreased and Gini increased.

An equimolar mix of two oligonucleotides served as the beta constant-region primer for TRBC1 and TRBC2. Nested alpha and beta constant-region primers with the SP2 primer drove four PCR rounds on ligated cDNA. Using its own MiXCR run on the UMI-ligation and nested PCR reads, TCRdb lists one record per CDR3 protein. Of some 82,000 distinct CDR3 sequences listed, over 9% are singletons. This CDR3 region has 15 residues. V gave up 0 bases and J gave up 6 bases; unmatched junction bases: 7. Germline V lookup: CDR1 LNHNV, CDR2 YYDKDF (reference sequence). This clonotype was found a few times. Its cognate antigen is unknown.

The sequencing input was naive CD8+ T cells from blood. The receptor comes from a human donor in good health. The gene calls are TRBV15 and TRBJ2-5, with 7 bases matching TRBD1. The DNA of the CDR3 is TGTGCCACCAGCAGAGATCGTAACAGGGGTCAGACCCAGTACTTC. It encodes CATSRDRNRGQTQYF.